Included here is one T cell receptor (beta chain) sequence, with context. TCRdb's copy holds only in-frame clones and misses some; the assay was immunoSEQ multiplex PCR. Here the sample spans 200,000 to 250,000 clones, around 86% being singletons. This sample was included in a study of blood T cell repertoires in COVID-19. Study-wide context: PBMCs, B-cell-depleted T cells, or T cells were the source of the cDNA or gDNA that made up the material.

V lost 8 bases, J lost 4 bases, and 14 bases lay in between. Germline V gene data show CDR1 as MNHEY and CDR2 as SVGAGI. This CDR3 has 13 residues. The sequencing input was peripheral blood. The sequence was obtained from a woman aged 50 to 65 with COVID-19, enrolled during active disease. The rearrangement uses TRBV6-5 and TRBJ1-1; possible D gene TRBD1, 6 bases. CDR3 in amino acids: CASLRVGGTEAFF. CDR3 coding DNA: TGTGCCAGCTTGAGGGTAGGGGGCACTGAAGCTTTCTTT.